The sequence of this T cell receptor (beta chain) was determined in a study of neurological immune-mediated disorders. The making of cDNA relied on 5'RACE with 10-nucleotide random UMIs. Every sequencing run generated over 170 million TCR-beta sequences from 15-18 subjects. TCRdb re-derived calls from the 5' RACE reads in MiXCR, one entry per CDR3 protein. The sample includes 59,000 or so distinct CDR3 sequences, roughly 12% of them seen just once. The unsorted libraries originated from 2 million PBMCs that had been stored at -80 C. Study-level findings and limits: The level of TCR clonal expansion was highest in patients with HTLV-1-associated myelopathy and lowest in multiple sclerosis, where it fell below the level seen in healthy controls.

This clonotype was counted many times. Its target is unknown. Trimming cost V 2 bases and J 7 bases, with 12 bases left between them. The germline V gene encodes CDR1 MDHEN and CDR2 SYDVKM. The CDR3 has 14 amino acids. V gene TRBV28 combines with J gene TRBJ2-1, with D uncertain. The clonotype comes from a woman aged 55 to 70 with HTLV-1-associated myelopathy (HAM/TSP). The sequenced sample was PBMCs. CDR3 sequence (DNA): TGTGCCAGCAGTTTAGGAGAATTTGGGAATGAGCAGTTCTTC. Translation: CASSLGEFGNEQFF.